The rows below give T cell receptor beta chains drawn from one sample of a study of beta chain features in type 1 diabetes. Measured with immunoSEQ multiplex PCR; TCRdb has only the in-frame clones, and not every one. The table includes over 120,000 clones, approximately 13% detected once. The material sequenced was central memory CD4+ T cells from blood. The origin of the receptors is a man aged 18 to 30 with type 1 diabetes. Both conserved end residues are part of each CDR3. D genes are given only for firm matches. Rows may omit the clone size; those that give it use once, few, many or a size class.

CDR3aa	CDR3nt	j_gene	d_gene	v_gene	abundance
CASSLGTGGWETQYF	TGTGCCAGCAGTTTGGGGACAGGGGGCTGGGAGACCCAGTACTTC	TRBJ2-5	TRBD1	TRBV28	once
CASKIRSNEQFF	TGTGCCAGCAAGATTAGGAGCAATGAGCAGTTCTTC	TRBJ2-1	.	TRBV2	few
CAWSAGDRNYGYTF	TGTGCCTGGAGTGCAGGGGATAGAAACTATGGCTACACCTTC	TRBJ1-2	.	TRBV30	few
CASSEAGARTDTQYF	TGTGCCAGCAGTGAAGCGGGGGCCCGCACAGATACGCAGTATTTT	TRBJ2-3	.	TRBV2	.
CASSGGGSVTDTQYF	TGTGCCAGCTCTGGGGGGGGGTCGGTAACAGATACGCAGTATTTT	TRBJ2-3	TRBD2	TRBV6-1	.
CAWRTGANTEAFF	TGTGCCTGGAGGACTGGGGCGAACACTGAAGCTTTCTTT	TRBJ1-1	.	TRBV30	.
CASRPGAVNEKLFF	TGTGCCAGCAGACCGGGGGCGGTGAATGAAAAACTGTTTTTT	TRBJ1-4	.	TRBV27	few
CASSFVAGASYNEQFF	TGTGCCAGCAGCTTTGTAGCGGGGGCCTCCTACAATGAGCAGTTCTTC	TRBJ2-1	TRBD2	TRBV7-8	.
CAWTATGSDSPLHF	TGTGCCTGGACCGCTACAGGCTCGGATTCACCCCTCCACTTT	TRBJ1-6	.	TRBV30	few
CASSPTGGEQYF	TGTGCCAGCTCACCGACCGGGGGCGAGCAGTACTTC	TRBJ2-7	.	TRBV18	.
CSVGGSNYGYTF	TGCAGCGTTGGAGGATCTAACTATGGCTACACCTTC	TRBJ1-2	.	TRBV29-1	few
CASSFGLPPYGYTF	TGTGCCAGCAGTTTCGGGTTACCGCCGTATGGCTACACCTTC	TRBJ1-2	.	TRBV28	few
CASSLAQTQYF	TGTGCCAGCAGCTTAGCGCAGACCCAGTACTTC	TRBJ2-5	.	TRBV11-2	.
CASSLGGPYYNEQFF	TGTGCCAGCAGCTTGGGCGGCCCTTACTACAATGAGCAGTTCTTC	TRBJ2-1	.	TRBV5-4	.
CASAKGVSGELFF	TGTGCCAGCGCTAAAGGGGTGAGCGGGGAGCTGTTTTTT	TRBJ2-2	.	TRBV25-1	.
CASNSGQGESPLHF	TGCGCCAGCAACTCGGGACAGGGGGAGTCACCCCTCCACTTT	TRBJ1-6	TRBD1	TRBV5-1	few
CASSGSPGQGTETQYF	TGTGCCAGCAGCGGCTCGCCGGGACAGGGGACAGAGACCCAGTACTTC	TRBJ2-5	TRBD1	TRBV9	few
CAWSVGNSNQPQHF	TGTGCCTGGAGTGTAGGGAATAGCAATCAGCCCCAGCATTTT	TRBJ1-5	.	TRBV30	few
CASRRYFGELFF	TGTGCCAGTAGGAGGTATTTCGGGGAGCTGTTTTTT	TRBJ2-2	.	TRBV19	few
CASSPNRDETLGEQYF	TGTGCCAGCTCACCAAATCGCGACGAGACATTGGGCGAGCAGTACTTC	TRBJ2-7	.	TRBV18	few
CASSLGKTGPTDTQYF	TGTGCCAGCAGCTTAGGAAAGACAGGACCCACAGATACGCAGTATTTT	TRBJ2-3	.	TRBV7-2	few
CASSSGTGNSPLHF	TGTGCCAGCAGTTCCGGGACAGGGAATTCACCCCTCCACTTT	TRBJ1-6	TRBD1	TRBV2	few
CAISEPTGQDTSTDTQYF	TGTGCCATCAGTGAGCCGACCGGACAGGACACTAGCACAGATACGCAGTATTTT	TRBJ2-3	TRBD1	TRBV10-3	.
CASLGQMLNEKLFF	TGTGCCAGCTTGGGACAAATGTTAAATGAAAAACTGTTTTTT	TRBJ1-4	.	TRBV6-1	.
CAWSYSPDNSPLHF	TGTGCCTGGAGTTACAGCCCCGATAATTCACCCCTCCACTTT	TRBJ1-6	.	TRBV30	.
CASSPQGGGSPLHF	TGTGCCAGCAGCCCCCAGGGAGGGGGGTCACCCCTCCACTTT	TRBJ1-6	.	TRBV14	few
CASSKGATGYTF	TGTGCCAGCAGTAAGGGGGCCACTGGCTACACCTTC	TRBJ1-2	TRBD1	TRBV6-5	many
CASSPGQGGSLYGYTF	TGTGCCAGCAGCCCTGGACAGGGAGGGTCACTCTATGGCTACACCTTC	TRBJ1-2	TRBD1	TRBV7-8	few
CASSLNPGPYEQYF	TGTGCCAGCAGCTTAAATCCGGGGCCCTACGAGCAGTACTTC	TRBJ2-7	.	TRBV7-8	many
CASSYSQDYNTEAFF	TGTGCCAGCAGTTACTCGCAGGATTACAACACTGAAGCTTTCTTT	TRBJ1-1	.	TRBV6-6	few
CASSVGPAEAFF	TGCGCCAGCAGCGTGGGACCTGCAGAGGCTTTCTTT	TRBJ1-1	.	TRBV5-1	few
CASSYLSGYDTEAFF	TGTGCCAGCAGTTATTTGAGTGGGTATGACACTGAAGCTTTCTTT	TRBJ1-1	.	TRBV6-5	few
CSVNRGTDTQYF	TGCAGCGTTAACAGGGGAACAGATACGCAGTATTTT	TRBJ2-3	TRBD1	TRBV29-1	few
CASSPPTGRQETQYF	TGTGCCAGCAGTCCCCCGACAGGGCGGCAAGAGACCCAGTACTTC	TRBJ2-5	TRBD1	TRBV28	many
CSARTVQETQYF	TGCAGCGCCCGGACAGTCCAAGAGACCCAGTACTTC	TRBJ2-5	.	TRBV29-1	few